This T cell receptor (beta chain) was sequenced in a study of cytomegalovirus exposure and HLA in healthy donors. The wider study: A later analysis reported the 120 or so validation repertoires used the same platform as the 666 first-cohort repertoires.

Profiled with immunoSEQ multiplex PCR; TCRdb holds only in-frame clones, not every one. This table holds about 180,000 clones, about 85% found once. V lost 3 bases to trimming and J lost 2 bases, with 8 bases between them. Germline V gene data show CDR1 as SGHAT and CDR2 as FQNNGV. The CDR3 extends over 13 amino acids. This clonotype was obtained from a man between 18 and 29 years old in good health and CMV-seropositive. The genes are TRBV11-2 and TRBJ2-7, with D possibly matching TRBD2 (5 bases). Input material: PBMCs. CDR3 in amino acids: CASSFSDAYEQYF. Written as DNA, the CDR3 is TGTGCCAGCAGCTTTAGCGACGCCTACGAGCAGTACTTC.